These T cell receptor beta chains were read from a single sample in a study of spatial heterogeneity in lung cancer. One entry per CDR3 protein, called by TCRdb with MiXCR from the 5' RACE reads. This table has tens of thousands of distinct CDR3 sequences, less than 15% appearing once. The sample was PBMCs, taken at surgery. The receptors here all came from a male donor with early-stage non-small cell lung cancer. Both conserved end residues are part of each CDR3. Each record gives: clone size, V gene, J gene, D gene, CDR3 protein, CDR3 DNA. D genes are given only for firm matches. Rows give clone size only sometimes, using once, few, many, or a class for an expanded clone.

clone size: few; V gene: TRBV20-1; J gene: TRBJ2-7; D gene: -; CDR3 protein: CSARDPDREVSREQYF; CDR3 DNA: TGCAGTGCTAGAGATCCCGACAGGGAGGTTTCACGCGAGCAGTACTTC
clone size: -; V gene: TRBV27; J gene: TRBJ2-3; D gene: TRBD2; CDR3 protein: CASSLFLAGDLDTQYF; CDR3 DNA: TGTGCCAGCAGTTTATTCCTAGCGGGAGATCTTGATACGCAGTATTTT
clone size: many; V gene: TRBV5-1; J gene: TRBJ2-1; D gene: -; CDR3 protein: CASSLANQRTYNEQFF; CDR3 DNA: TGCGCCAGCAGCTTGGCCAACCAAAGAACTTACAATGAGCAGTTCTTC
clone size: few; V gene: TRBV7-2; J gene: TRBJ2-5; D gene: -; CDR3 protein: CASSRYQETQYF; CDR3 DNA: TGTGCCAGCAGCCGATACCAAGAGACCCAGTACTTC
clone size: many; V gene: TRBV24-1; J gene: TRBJ2-1; D gene: -; CDR3 protein: CATSDAQEQFF; CDR3 DNA: TGTGCCACCAGTGATGCCCAAGAGCAGTTCTTC
clone size: -; V gene: TRBV2; J gene: TRBJ1-5; D gene: TRBD1; CDR3 protein: CASSEERDRVEKGQPQHF; CDR3 DNA: TGTGCCAGCAGTGAAGAACGGGACAGGGTTGAAAAGGGTCAGCCCCAGCATTTT
clone size: few; V gene: TRBV6-2/TRBV6-3; J gene: TRBJ2-3; D gene: -; CDR3 protein: CASNPGVWVGQYF; CDR3 DNA: TGTGCCAGCAATCCCGGCGTCTGGGTTGGGCAGTATTTT
clone size: many; V gene: TRBV29-1; J gene: TRBJ2-2; D gene: TRBD1; CDR3 protein: CSGGQATNGELFF; CDR3 DNA: TGCAGCGGGGGACAGGCCACTAACGGGGAGCTGTTTTTT
clone size: many; V gene: TRBV24-1; J gene: TRBJ2-3; D gene: -; CDR3 protein: CATSDDRSSSTDTQYF; CDR3 DNA: TGTGCCACCAGTGATGACAGGTCTTCTAGCACAGATACGCAGTATTTT
clone size: -; V gene: TRBV5-1; J gene: TRBJ2-7; D gene: -; CDR3 protein: CASSLITSYEQYF; CDR3 DNA: TGCGCCAGCAGCTTGATCACCTCCTACGAGCAGTACTTC
clone size: -; V gene: TRBV7-2; J gene: TRBJ2-7; D gene: -; CDR3 protein: CASSLAGDRDEQYF; CDR3 DNA: TGTGCCAGCAGCTTAGCTGGCGATAGAGACGAGCAGTACTTC
clone size: few; V gene: TRBV2; J gene: TRBJ1-1; D gene: -; CDR3 protein: CASSLRMNTEAFF; CDR3 DNA: TGTGCCAGCAGTCTCCGGATGAACACTGAAGCTTTCTTT
clone size: few; V gene: TRBV5-5; J gene: TRBJ2-1; D gene: -; CDR3 protein: CASSAGTYEWVNEQFF; CDR3 DNA: TGTGCCAGCAGCGCCGGGACTTACGAATGGGTAAATGAGCAGTTCTTC
clone size: once; V gene: TRBV30; J gene: TRBJ2-5; D gene: TRBD2; CDR3 protein: CAWNPSGGVQETQYF; CDR3 DNA: TGTGCCTGGAACCCTAGCGGGGGGGTCCAAGAGACCCAGTACTTC
clone size: -; V gene: TRBV2; J gene: TRBJ2-5; D gene: -; CDR3 protein: CASSRDKGGRETQYF; CDR3 DNA: TGTGCCAGCAGTCGGGACAAAGGAGGGCGGGAGACCCAGTACTTC
clone size: many; V gene: TRBV11-2; J gene: TRBJ2-3; D gene: -; CDR3 protein: CASSLETRTDTQYF; CDR3 DNA: TGTGCCAGCAGCTTAGAAACTCGCACAGATACGCAGTATTTT
clone size: few; V gene: TRBV29-1; J gene: TRBJ2-7; D gene: TRBD1; CDR3 protein: CSVEPGTGGSEQYF; CDR3 DNA: TGCAGCGTTGAACCCGGCACAGGGGGGTCCGAGCAGTACTTC
clone size: few; V gene: TRBV20-1; J gene: TRBJ2-5; D gene: TRBD2; CDR3 protein: CSASWRTSVQETQYF; CDR3 DNA: TGCAGTGCTAGTTGGCGGACTAGCGTACAAGAGACCCAGTACTTC
clone size: -; V gene: TRBV7-2; J gene: TRBJ1-2; D gene: -; CDR3 protein: CASSSVRGVLYGYTF; CDR3 DNA: TGTGCCAGCAGCTCCGTCCGGGGGGTACTCTATGGCTACACCTTC
clone size: -; V gene: TRBV20-1; J gene: TRBJ2-5; D gene: TRBD2; CDR3 protein: CSAPKREGETQYF; CDR3 DNA: TGCAGTGCCCCTAAGCGGGAGGGAGAGACCCAGTACTTC
clone size: -; V gene: TRBV6-6; J gene: TRBJ2-3; D gene: TRBD2; CDR3 protein: CASSFSGGSTDTQYF; CDR3 DNA: TGTGCCAGCAGTTTTAGCGGGGGAAGCACAGATACGCAGTATTTT
clone size: few; V gene: TRBV5-1; J gene: TRBJ2-5; D gene: -; CDR3 protein: CASSSLGYQETQYF; CDR3 DNA: TGCGCCAGCAGCTCTCTTGGGTACCAAGAGACCCAGTACTTC
clone size: many; V gene: TRBV29-1; J gene: TRBJ1-1; D gene: -; CDR3 protein: CSVEDRARETEAFF; CDR3 DNA: TGCAGCGTTGAAGATCGGGCCAGGGAAACTGAAGCTTTCTTT
clone size: -; V gene: TRBV6-1; J gene: TRBJ2-6; D gene: -; CDR3 protein: CASSEAPGANVLTF; CDR3 DNA: TGTGCCAGCAGTGAAGCCCCTGGGGCCAACGTCCTGACTTTC
clone size: many; V gene: TRBV20-1; J gene: TRBJ1-6; D gene: -; CDR3 protein: CSAIRDISYNSPLHF; CDR3 DNA: TGCAGTGCTATCCGGGACATCTCCTATAATTCACCCCTCCACTTT
clone size: -; V gene: TRBV3-1; J gene: TRBJ2-2; D gene: TRBD1; CDR3 protein: CASSRTGGYSGELFF; CDR3 DNA: TGTGCCAGCAGCCGGACAGGGGGCTATTCCGGGGAGCTGTTTTTT
clone size: many; V gene: TRBV5-5; J gene: TRBJ2-3; D gene: -; CDR3 protein: CASSPMEGTDTQYF; CDR3 DNA: TGTGCCAGCAGCCCGATGGAGGGTACAGATACGCAGTATTTT
clone size: many; V gene: TRBV28; J gene: TRBJ2-7; D gene: -; CDR3 protein: CASSHTALGVYEQYF; CDR3 DNA: TGTGCCAGCAGCCACACGGCACTTGGAGTTTACGAGCAGTACTTC
clone size: -; V gene: TRBV30; J gene: TRBJ2-5; D gene: -; CDR3 protein: CAWSQQGIRGETQYF; CDR3 DNA: TGTGCCTGGAGTCAGCAGGGCATTAGAGGGGAGACCCAGTACTTC
clone size: many; V gene: TRBV2; J gene: TRBJ2-7; D gene: TRBD1; CDR3 protein: CASSKDRGVYEQYF; CDR3 DNA: TGTGCCAGCAGTAAGGACAGGGGAGTCTACGAGCAGTACTTC
clone size: many; V gene: TRBV4-3; J gene: TRBJ2-7; D gene: -; CDR3 protein: CASSQDSSLSYEQYF; CDR3 DNA: TGCGCCAGCAGCCAAGATAGCTCACTATCCTACGAGCAGTACTTC
clone size: many; V gene: TRBV28; J gene: TRBJ2-2; D gene: -; CDR3 protein: CASSPSTRGKRTGELFF; CDR3 DNA: TGTGCCAGCAGCCCCTCGACTAGGGGGAAGAGGACCGGGGAGCTGTTTTTT
clone size: -; V gene: TRBV27; J gene: TRBJ1-2; D gene: -; CDR3 protein: CASARGALGMGNGYTF; CDR3 DNA: -
clone size: few; V gene: TRBV6-5; J gene: TRBJ2-2; D gene: -; CDR3 protein: CASSYHGSYTGELFF; CDR3 DNA: TGTGCCAGCAGTTACCATGGGAGCTACACCGGGGAGCTGTTTTTT
clone size: many; V gene: TRBV10-3; J gene: TRBJ1-5; D gene: -; CDR3 protein: CAISERVSQPQHF; CDR3 DNA: TGTGCCATCAGTGAGCGGGTTAGTCAGCCCCAGCATTTT
clone size: few; V gene: TRBV28; J gene: TRBJ2-7; D gene: -; CDR3 protein: CASSSPGHSFEQYF; CDR3 DNA: TGTGCCAGCAGTTCCCCGGGGCACTCGTTCGAGCAGTACTTC